This is a list of T cell receptor beta chains from one sample in a study of metastatic and nonmetastatic thyroid tumors. With MiXCR, TCRdb reprocessed the PCR reads. The top ten hold less than 11% of the sample, which has approximately 22,000 clones, more than 15% seen once. The specimen was tumor tissue. These TCRs come from a female donor with papillary thyroid cancer or a benign thyroid nodule (not recorded which). Some clones in this sample may be carry-over from other donors' samples. Each CDR3 is given with its conserved first and last residue. A D gene is named only where the DNA matches it firmly. Expanded clones are given a class, and other clones once, few, many or no size at all.

TRBV7-7	medium-sized	TRBJ2-2	-	CASSSDTTTGELFF	TGTGCTAGCAGCTCGGACACCACTACCGGGGAGCTGTTTTTT
TRBV4-2	-	TRBJ2-3	-	CASSQVQERADTQYF	TGTGCCAGCAGCCAAGTACAAGAACGGGCAGATACGCAGTATTTT
TRBV5-1	many	TRBJ2-7	-	CASSFGTNYEQYF	TGCGCCAGCAGCTTTGGGACCAACTACGAGCAGTACTTC
TRBV5-1	-	TRBJ1-2	-	CASSQSGQPTYGYTF	TGCGCCAGCAGCCAGTCAGGACAGCCGACTTATGGCTACACCTTC
TRBV5-6	few	TRBJ1-6	-	CASSRTPGHTYNSPLHF	TGTGCAAGCAGCCGCACACCCGGACACACCTATAATTCACCCCTCCACTTT
TRBV28	large	TRBJ2-6	-	CASIPMISSGANVLTF	TGTGCCAGCATCCCTATGATCTCCTCTGGGGCCAACGTCCTGACTTTC
TRBV11-3	many	TRBJ2-5	TRBD2	CASSQFGGGRETQYF	TGTGCCAGCAGCCAGTTCGGGGGGGGGCGAGAGACCCAGTACTTC
TRBV20-1	many	TRBJ2-3	TRBD2	CSARETSGPTDTQYF	TGCAGTGCTAGAGAAACTAGCGGACCCACAGATACGCAGTATTTT
TRBV3-1	many	TRBJ1-1	TRBD1	CASSHSGGPGTEAFF	TGTGCCAGCAGCCATTCAGGGGGCCCGGGCACTGAAGCTTTCTTT
TRBV11-2	-	TRBJ2-2	TRBD2	CASSSETSWRLRTGELFF	TGTGCCAGCAGCTCCGAGACTAGCTGGAGATTGAGGACCGGGGAGCTGTTTTTT
TRBV11-3	many	TRBJ2-1	-	CASSSRDLGSYNEQFF	TGTGCCAGCAGCTCCCGGGACTTAGGCTCCTACAATGAGCAGTTCTTC
TRBV4-2	many	TRBJ1-5	-	CASSLVAGPQHF	TGTGCCAGCAGCCTAGTGGCTGGCCCCCAGCATTTT
TRBV20-1	many	TRBJ1-1	-	CSARGEEDTEAFF	TGCAGTGCCCGTGGGGAGGAGGACACTGAAGCTTTCTTT
TRBV27	many	TRBJ2-1	-	CASSLLGGGRDEQFF	TGTGCCAGCAGTTTATTGGGGGGAGGAAGGGATGAGCAGTTCTTC
TRBV9	-	TRBJ1-5	TRBD1	CASSVAGQGDYPQHF	TGTGCCAGCAGCGTAGCTGGACAGGGGGATTATCCCCAGCATTTT
TRBV7-7	many	TRBJ1-5	-	CASSPGSNQPQHF	TGTGCTAGCAGCCCCGGGAGCAATCAGCCCCAGCATTTT
TRBV7-8	many	TRBJ1-1	TRBD1	CASSIRQGVMNTEAFF	TGTGCCAGCAGCATCCGACAGGGGGTCATGAACACTGAAGCTTTCTTT
TRBV19	many	TRBJ2-7	-	CASSIGGSGGYEQYF	TGTGCCAGTAGTATTGGAGGGTCAGGGGGCTACGAGCAGTACTTC
TRBV11-2	-	TRBJ2-7	-	CASRSRTACGEQYF	TGTGCCAGCCGCTCTCGGACAGCGTGCGGCGAGCAGTACTTC
TRBV2	-	TRBJ2-7	-	CASSDVNSRPSYDQYF	TGTGCCAGCAGTGATGTTAATTCAAGACCCTCCTACGATCAGTACTTC
TRBV11-1	-	TRBJ2-7	-	CASAQAHARGRYEQYF	TGTGCCAGCGCACAAGCTCACGCGAGGGGTCGCTACGAGCAGTACTTC
TRBV11-2	-	TRBJ2-2	-	CASSLGPGTWELFF	TGTGCCAGCAGCTTAGGACCAGGTACCTGGGAGCTGTTTTTT
TRBV30	many	TRBJ1-5	-	CAWKDVGGSNQPQHF	TGTGCCTGGAAGGATGTGGGAGGCAGCAATCAGCCCCAGCATTTT
TRBV11-1	many	TRBJ1-1	-	CASSLDLNTEAFF	TGTGCCAGCAGCTTAGACCTGAACACTGAAGCTTTCTTT
TRBV11-2	many	TRBJ2-7	-	CASSLSRPGYEQYF	TGTGCCAGCAGCTTATCTAGGCCAGGGTACGAGCAGTACTTC
TRBV2	many	TRBJ1-1	TRBD1	CASSRDRGPGTEAFF	TGTGCCAGCAGCAGGGACAGGGGGCCGGGCACTGAAGCCTTCTTT
TRBV3-1	many	TRBJ2-5	TRBD2	CASSQVPGGPQETQYF	TGTGCCAGCAGCCAAGTGCCGGGGGGGCCACAAGAGACCCAGTACTTC
TRBV11-2	medium-sized	TRBJ1-5	-	CASSLGSNQPQHF	TGTGCCAGCAGCTTAGGGAGCAATCAGCCCCAGCATTTT